This T cell receptor (beta chain) was identified in a study of cytomegalovirus exposure and HLA in healthy donors. Study details: An early release of data contained 80 million to 85 million unique TCRs, which came from HLA-typed donors. Whole-study findings and limits: Upon later analysis, TCR association rates were observed to vary by HLA locus, being highest for DRB1 and lowest for HLA-C.

Concerning this clone: What it binds is not known. Other DNA sequences in this specimen translate into the identical CDR3.

PCR amplification relied on 60 Vbeta primers (plus 13 Jbeta primers). Method: immunoSEQ multiplex PCR; TCRdb's copy keeps in-frame clones and lacks some. Of roughly 190,000 clones listed, approximately 75% were seen once; the top ten hold under 5%. The germline gives CDR1 SGHTA, CDR2 FQGNSA. Trimming left V 1 base short and J 4 bases short, with 16 bases between. The CDR3 has 16 amino acids. The TCR sequence derives from a man aged 25 to 45 in good health and CMV-seropositive. The sample consisted of PBMCs. This chain links TRBV7-2 with TRBJ1-2, with D maybe TRBD1 (6 bases). The CDR3 DNA is TGTGCCAGCAGCTTAGAGGGGTGGGGGCAGGGCTATGGCTACACCTTC. Translation gives CASSLEGWGQGYGYTF.